The 12 T cell receptor beta chains reported below all come from one sample, sequenced in a study of shared clonotypes between healthy human individuals. Only in-frame clones appear in the TCRdb table, and some are missing; sequencing was by immunoSEQ multiplex PCR. The data hold 2 million to 2.5 million clones, with 85% to 95% observed a single time. The sample comprised naive CD4+ T cells from PBMCs. Subset here: CD45RA+ positively selected. These receptors originate from a man aged 18 to 30 in good health. Some clones in this sample may be carry-over from other donors' samples.

This CDR3 is CASSVLGTGGDTQYF. The CDR3 DNA reads TGTGCCAGCAGCGTACTAGGGACAGGGGGAGATACGCAGTATTTT. This chain uses TRBV2 with TRBJ2-3, with 11 bases fitting TRBD1. V trimming: 6 bases; J trimming: 5 bases; junction bases outside the gene matches: 7. The CDR3 totals 15 residues. In germline, CDR1 is SNHLY, CDR2 FYNNEI. Full variable domain (missing parts from reference TRBV2 and TRBJ2-3): EPEVTQTPSHQVTQMGQEVILRCVPISNHLYFYWYRQILGQKVEFLVSFYNNEISEKSEIFDDQFSVERPDGSNFTLKIRSTKLEDSAMYFCASSVLGTGGDTQYFGPGTRLTVL.

This clone was seen once. The chain couples TRBV7-9 to TRBJ1-1; D is possibly TRBD1 (6 bases). Germline values: CDR1 SEHNR, CDR2 FQNEAQ (reference sequence). Trimming pared 6 bases from V and 3 bases from J, leaving 11 bases between. The CDR3 totals 13 residues. CDR3 residues: CASRQQGDTEAFF. The DNA of the CDR3 is TGTGCCAGCAGACAACAGGGTGACACTGAAGCTTTCTTT.

A few counts support this clone. The chain uses TRBV29-1 and TRBJ2-5; tentatively, D is TRBD2 (6 bases). The CDR3 has 12 amino acids. CDR1 is SQVTM, CDR2 ANQGSEA, per germline. The V end was cut by 3 bases, the J end by 3 bases, with 8 bases between. CDR3 in DNA: TGCAGCGTTGAGTCTAGCGAAGAGACCCAGTACTTC. Translated, it gives CSVESSEETQYF.

The V call is TRBV30, the J call TRBJ2-3; 13 bases align to TRBD2. The ends lost 1 base at V and 0 bases at J; junction bases unmatched: 1. CDR3 length equals 16 residues. Germline V gene sequence: CDR1 GTSNPN, CDR2 SVGIG (reference sequence). This CDR3 reads CAWSEGLAGSTDTQYF. In nucleotides, the CDR3 is TGTGCCTGGAGTGAGGGACTAGCGGGGAGCACAGATACGCAGTATTTT.

J is TRBJ1-2 and V is TRBV29-1; TRBD1 agrees at 8 bases. CDR3 size: 13 residues. CDR1 and CDR2 from the germline V gene are SQVTM and ANQGSEA. The V gene end was trimmed by 6 bases and the J gene end by 4 bases; junction bases not matched to a gene: 7. As DNA, the CDR3 is TGCAGCGTAGCAGGGGGCGACGGCTATGGCTACACCTTC. Its protein product is CSVAGGDGYGYTF.

The gene calls are TRBV4-3 and TRBJ2-1; possibly TRBD2 for D (6 bases). The CDR3 runs 17 residues. V dropped 0 bases and J dropped 1 base, with 13 bases sitting between them. Germline V CDR1 and CDR2: LGHNA, YSLEER. As DNA, the CDR3 is TGCGCCAGCAGCCAAGAAAGGGACTGGACTTCCTACAATGAGCAGTTCTTC. Amino acid sequence: CASSQERDWTSYNEQFF.

This sequence joins TRBV5-1 and TRBJ2-2; TRBD1 or TRBD2 may be the D gene (5 bases each). The CDR3 loop spans 15 amino acids. Per germline, CDR1 SGHRS and CDR2 YFSETQ. V lost 4 bases and J 1 base, leaving 11 bases between the germline ends. Here the CDR3 DNA reads TGCGCCAGCAGCCACGGGGCAAGGAACACCGGGGAGCTGTTTTTT. The encoded protein is CASSHGARNTGELFF.

This clone was seen a handful of times. The chain carries TRBV2 and TRBJ1-5; D is undetermined. The ends were cut back, 8 bases at V and 6 bases at J, with 14 bases in the middle. This CDR3 has 13 residues. Germline V gene lookup returns CDR1 SNHLY and CDR2 FYNNEI. CDR3 bases: TGTGCCAGCGGAAAAGAGACGGTTCAGCCCCAGCATTTT. Amino acid sequence: CASGKETVQPQHF. Drawing the rest from reference TRBV2 and TRBJ1-5, the complete variable domain is EPEVTQTPSHQVTQMGQEVILRCVPISNHLYFYWYRQILGQKVEFLVSFYNNEISEKSEIFDDQFSVERPDGSNFTLKIRSTKLEDSAMYFCASGKETVQPQHFGDGTRLSIL.

V is TRBV5-4 and J is TRBJ2-1; either TRBD1 or TRBD2 may supply D (6 bases each). The germline gives CDR1 SGHNT, CDR2 YYREEE (reference sequence). V lost 4 bases and J 5 bases, leaving 19 bases between the germline ends. CDR3 length: 16 amino acids. The CDR3 sequence: CASSARGGGPDNEQFF. CDR3 coding DNA: TGTGCCAGCAGCGCCCGGGGTGGGGGGCCAGACAATGAGCAGTTCTTC. Complete variable domain (other parts from reference TRBV5-4 and TRBJ2-1): ETGVTQSPTHLIKTRGQQVTLRCSSQSGHNTVSWYQQALGQGPQFIFQYYREEENGRGNFPPRFSGLQFPNYSSELNVNALELDDSALYLCASSARGGGPDNEQFFGPGTRLTVL.

The chain couples TRBV4-1 to TRBJ2-1, with TRBD2 matching over 8 bases. The CDR3 loop spans 14 amino acids. Germline-derived CDR1 and CDR2 are MGHRA and YSYEKL. The J segment lost 8 bases and the V segment lost 5 bases, leaving 8 bases of the junction unmatched. CDR3 in amino acids: CASSLVSTSDEQFF. The DNA for the CDR3 is TGCGCCAGCAGCTTAGTATCGACTAGCGATGAGCAGTTCTTC.

On this clone: The sample holds other DNA sequences that translate to the same CDR3. The CDR3 DNA is TGCGCCAGCAGCGCGGGACTAGCGGGAGCCTACGAGCAGTACTTC. The encoded protein is CASSAGLAGAYEQYF. The V and J genes are TRBV5-1 and TRBJ2-7; 14 nucleotides agree with TRBD2. After removal of 4 bases from V and 2 bases from J, the junction contained 2 bases not matched to a gene. CDR1 is SGHRS, CDR2 YFSETQ, per germline. The CDR3 is 15 residues long.

The chain recombines TRBV28 with TRBJ2-7; 10 bases are a match to TRBD1. The junction had 7 bases not matched to a gene; V was cut back by 6 bases and J by 5 bases. The CDR3 runs to 14 residues. Germline V gene sequence: CDR1 MDHEN, CDR2 SYDVKM. The CDR3 sequence: CASSRDRGFHEQYF. DNA of the CDR3: TGTGCCAGCAGCCGGGACAGGGGCTTCCACGAGCAGTACTTC.